What follows are 6 T cell receptor beta chains derived from one specimen sequenced in a study of PD-L1 blockade in urothelial cancer. Time point indicated: pretreatment peripheral blood. Method: immunoSEQ multiplex PCR; TCRdb's copy keeps in-frame clones and lacks some. The sample carries about 87,000 clones, 70% to 90% recorded once. The source material was PBMCs, sampled around atezolizumab (anti-PD-L1) treatment. The receptors originated from a woman older than 75 with urothelial cancer.

Turning to this clone: The junction differs from germline at one of its ends, possibly a read error. This chain links TRBV2 with TRBJ1-5; D perhaps matches TRBD1 (5 bases). This CDR3 comprises 14 residues. Germline-derived CDR1 and CDR2 are SNHLY and FYNNEI. CDR3 protein: CASREGRNNQPQHF. The CDR3 DNA is TGTGCCAGCCGTGAGGGGAGAAACAATCAGCCCCAGCATTTT.

This chain connects TRBV6-5 to TRBJ1-5; 7 bases fit TRBD1. This CDR3 is 13 amino acids long. V was pared by 6 bases and J by 6 bases, with 5 bases of the junction left unmatched. CDR1 and CDR2 from the germline V gene are MNHEY and SVGAGI. CDR3 sequence reads: CASSINRGQPQHF. Here the CDR3 DNA reads TGTGCCAGCAGCATAAACAGGGGTCAGCCCCAGCATTTT.

This rearrangement joins TRBV7-2 to TRBJ2-3, with 8 bases aligning to TRBD2. There are 15 residues in the CDR3. V dropped 5 bases and J dropped 1; count of bases not matched to a gene: 5. Germline CDR1 is SGHTA and CDR2 is FQGNSA. CDR3 in amino acids: CASSRGRSGTDTQYF. CDR3 in DNA: TGTGCCAGCAGCCGCGGGAGGAGCGGCACAGATACGCAGTATTTT.

As DNA, the CDR3 is TGTGCCAGCAGCCAAGATTCGTCGACAGGCAACTCTGGAAACACCATATATTTT. The encoded protein is CASSQDSSTGNSGNTIYF. V is TRBV4-2 and J is TRBJ1-3; D might be TRBD1 (6 bases). Trimming removed 0 bases at V and 0 bases at J, with 15 bases between. The CDR3 length is 18 residues. Germline V gene data show CDR1 as LGHNA and CDR2 as YNFKEQ.

The V gene is TRBV19, the J gene TRBJ1-1; 7 bases line up with TRBD1. V shed 5 bases and J 3 bases; nucleotides not matched to a gene: 12. The CDR3 length is 16 residues. Germline loops: CDR1 LNHDA, CDR2 SQIVND (reference sequence). The CDR3 coding sequence is TGTGCCAGTAGTGCCAGGACAGGAACCGGGGACACTGAAGCTTTCTTT. The encoded protein is CASSARTGTGDTEAFF.

CDR3 loop: CSARDSGYTF. In DNA form, the CDR3 reads TGCAGTGCTAGAGATAGTGGCTACACCTTC. This chain joins TRBV20-1 and TRBJ1-2; D call uncertain. The CDR3 totals 10 residues. Germline CDR1 DFQATT, CDR2 SNEGSKA (reference sequence). With 0 bases removed from V and 7 bases from J, the gap between germline ends came to 3 bases.